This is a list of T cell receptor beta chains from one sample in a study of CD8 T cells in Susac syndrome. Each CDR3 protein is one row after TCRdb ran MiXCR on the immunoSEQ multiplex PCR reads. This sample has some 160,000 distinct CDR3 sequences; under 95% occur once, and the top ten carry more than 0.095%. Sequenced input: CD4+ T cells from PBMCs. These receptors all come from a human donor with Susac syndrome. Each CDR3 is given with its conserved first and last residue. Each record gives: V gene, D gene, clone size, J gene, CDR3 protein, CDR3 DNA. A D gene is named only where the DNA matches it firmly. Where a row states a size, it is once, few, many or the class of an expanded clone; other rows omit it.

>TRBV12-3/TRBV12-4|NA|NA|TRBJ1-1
CASSFKGVGTNTEAFF
TGTGCCAGCAGTTTTAAGGGGGTGGGAACGAACACTGAAGCTTTCTTT
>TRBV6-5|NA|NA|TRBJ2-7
CASRKAATGSYEQYF
TGTGCCAGCAGGAAAGCGGCGACCGGCTCCTACGAGCAGTACTTC
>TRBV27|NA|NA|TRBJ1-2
CASSFEPRQSYGYTF
TGTGCCAGCAGTTTCGAACCCCGACAGAGTTATGGCTACACCTTC
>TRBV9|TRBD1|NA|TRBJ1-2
CASSLHVTGALGGYTF
TGTGCCAGCAGCCTACACGTAACAGGGGCTTTGGGCGGCTACACCTTC
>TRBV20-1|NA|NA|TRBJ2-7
CSARDRRTTSYEQYF
TGCAGTGCTAGAGATCGCCGGACGACCTCCTACGAGCAGTACTTC
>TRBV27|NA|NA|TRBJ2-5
CASSSSQGWETQYF
TGTGCCAGCAGTTCCTCCCAGGGGTGGGAGACCCAGTACTTC
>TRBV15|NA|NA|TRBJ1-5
CATSNQGEGNQPQHF
TGTGCCACCAGCAATCAGGGAGAGGGCAATCAGCCCCAGCATTTT
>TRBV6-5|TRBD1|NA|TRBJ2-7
CASSYPGQGWEQYF
TGTGCCAGCAGTTATCCAGGACAGGGGTGGGAGCAGTACTTC
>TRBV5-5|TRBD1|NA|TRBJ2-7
CASSLGTGWSYEQYF
TGTGCCAGCAGCCTCGGGACAGGGTGGTCCTACGAGCAGTACTTC
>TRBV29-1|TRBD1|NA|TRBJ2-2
CSARQGANTGELFF
TGCAGCGCACGACAGGGGGCGAACACCGGGGAGCTGTTTTTT
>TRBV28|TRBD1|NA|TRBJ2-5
CASSPPRGQGLGGTQYF
TGTGCCAGCAGTCCCCCCCGTGGACAGGGCTTAGGGGGGACCCAGTACTTC
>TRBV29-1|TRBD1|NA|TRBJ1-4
CSVEGTGAMGGEKLFF
TGCAGCGTTGAGGGGACAGGGGCTATGGGAGGTGAAAAACTGTTTTTT
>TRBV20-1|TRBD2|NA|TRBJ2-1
CSARVAGGLVLNEQFF
TGCAGTGCTAGAGTTGCTGGAGGACTAGTTCTTAATGAGCAGTTCTTC
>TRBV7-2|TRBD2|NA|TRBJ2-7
CASSRSSAGGYEQYF
TGTGCCAGCAGCCGCAGCTCAGCGGGGGGCTACGAGCAGTACTTC
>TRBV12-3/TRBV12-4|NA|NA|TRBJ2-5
CASTPGRQETQYF
TGTGCCAGCACCCCGGGGCGCCAGGAGACCCAGTACTTC
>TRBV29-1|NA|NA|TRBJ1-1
CSVPPGPPGGVTEAFF
TGCAGCGTTCCACCGGGCCCTCCCGGGGGAGTCACTGAAGCTTTCTTT
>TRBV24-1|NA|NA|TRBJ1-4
CATGRVIGEKLFF
TGTGCCACCGGCAGGGTGATCGGTGAAAAACTGTTTTTT
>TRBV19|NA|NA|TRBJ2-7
CASSAEYEQYF
TGTGCCAGTAGTGCGGAATACGAGCAGTACTTC
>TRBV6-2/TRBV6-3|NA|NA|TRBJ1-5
CASSLRNQPQHF
TGTGCCAGCAGCCTGAGGAATCAGCCCCAGCATTTT
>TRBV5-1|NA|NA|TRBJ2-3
CASSLVEKTDTQYF
TGCGCCAGCAGCTTGGTCGAAAAGACAGATACGCAGTATTTT
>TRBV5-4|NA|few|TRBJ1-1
CASSLVGTNTEAFF
TGTGCCAGCAGCTTGGTAGGGACGAACACTGAAGCTTTCTTT
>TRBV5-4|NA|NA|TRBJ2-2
CASSTGTSRGTGELFF
TGTGCCAGCAGCACTGGGACCTCCCGTGGCACCGGGGAGCTGTTTTTT
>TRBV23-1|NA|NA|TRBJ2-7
CASSQSGTDPSYEQYF
TGCGCCAGCAGTCAATCCGGGACCGATCCCTCCTACGAGCAGTACTTC
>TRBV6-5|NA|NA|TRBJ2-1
CASQGGQGYEQFF
TGTGCCTCACAAGGAGGGCAAGGGTATGAGCAGTTCTTC
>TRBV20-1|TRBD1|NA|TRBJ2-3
CSASGQPSSDTQYF
TGCAGTGCTTCGGGACAGCCCTCCTCAGATACGCAGTATTTT
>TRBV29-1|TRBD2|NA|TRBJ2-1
CSVAAGGQLKQFF
TGCAGCGTTGCGGCGGGGGGCCAACTTAAGCAGTTCTTC
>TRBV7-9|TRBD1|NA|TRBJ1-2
CASSSQGDLNGYTF
TGTGCCAGCAGCTCCCAGGGGGATCTTAATGGCTACACCTTC
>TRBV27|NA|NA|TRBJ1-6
CASSDRGNSPLHF
TGTGCCAGCAGTGATAGGGGTAATTCACCCCTCCACTTT
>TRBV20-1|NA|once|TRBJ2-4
CSARGGTYLGNIQYF
TGCAGTGCTAGAGGGGGGACATACTTAGGAAACATTCAGTACTTC
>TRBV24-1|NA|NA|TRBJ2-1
CATSDHTWRDEQFF
TGTGCCACCAGTGACCACACCTGGAGGGATGAGCAGTTCTTC
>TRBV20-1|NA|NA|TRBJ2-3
CSARGAEDTQYF
TGCAGTGCTCGGGGGGCGGAAGATACGCAGTATTTT
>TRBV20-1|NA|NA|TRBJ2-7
CSARDLYEQYF
TGCAGTGCTAGAGACTTATACGAGCAGTACTTC
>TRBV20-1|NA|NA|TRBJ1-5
CSASGRVGRQPQHF
TGCAGTGCTAGCGGCAGGGTTGGTCGTCAGCCCCAGCATTTT
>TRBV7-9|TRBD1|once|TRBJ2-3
CASSSQRRQGYLTDTQYF
TGTGCCAGCAGCTCACAGAGGAGACAGGGGTATCTGACAGATACGCAGTATTTT
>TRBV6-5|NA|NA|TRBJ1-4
CASSESGPNEKLFF
TGTGCCAGCAGCGAATCCGGTCCTAATGAAAAACTGTTTTTT
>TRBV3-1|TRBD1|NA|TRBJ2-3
CASSTQGVKGTQYF
TGTGCCAGCAGCACTCAGGGGGTAAAGGGTACGCAGTATTTT
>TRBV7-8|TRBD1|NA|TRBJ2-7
CASSLLGQDYEQYF
TGTGCCAGCAGCTTGCTCGGACAGGACTACGAGCAGTACTTC
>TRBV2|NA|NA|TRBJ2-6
CASSAGTRSVLTF
TGTGCCAGCAGTGCCGGGACACGATCCGTCCTGACTTTC
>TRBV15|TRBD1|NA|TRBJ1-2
CATSRDWVRTGSYGYTF
TGTGCCACCAGCAGAGATTGGGTCCGGACAGGTAGCTATGGCTACACCTTC
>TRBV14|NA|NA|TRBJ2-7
CASSQDSGPPYEQYF
TGTGCCAGCAGCCAAGATAGTGGCCCGCCCTACGAGCAGTACTTC
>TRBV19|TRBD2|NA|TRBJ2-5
CASSIALAEETQYF
TGTGCCAGTAGTATAGCTCTAGCGGAAGAGACCCAGTACTTC
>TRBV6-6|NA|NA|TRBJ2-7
CAIRRGSSYEQYF
TGTGCCATCCGGAGGGGTAGCTCCTACGAGCAGTACTTC
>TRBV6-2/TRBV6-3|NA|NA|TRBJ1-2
CASTLGQYDGYTF
TGTGCCAGCACCTTAGGACAGTATGATGGCTACACCTTC
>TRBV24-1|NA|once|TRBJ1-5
CATQADRWVNQPQHF
TGTGCCACCCAAGCCGACAGGTGGGTCAATCAGCCCCAGCATTTT
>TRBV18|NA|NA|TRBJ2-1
CASSPPDSAYNEQFF
TGTGCCAGCTCACCACCGGATAGTGCCTACAATGAGCAGTTCTTC
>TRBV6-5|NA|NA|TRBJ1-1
CASSYSIGGYTEAFF
TGTGCCAGCAGTTACTCAATCGGGGGCTACACTGAAGCTTTCTTT
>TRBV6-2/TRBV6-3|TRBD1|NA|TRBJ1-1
CASSYQGQGHTEAFF
TGTGCCAGCAGTTACCAAGGACAGGGCCACACTGAAGCTTTCTTT
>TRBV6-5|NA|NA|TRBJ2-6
CASSYLDSSGANVLTF
TGTGCCAGCAGTTACCTGGACAGTTCTGGGGCCAACGTCCTGACTTTC
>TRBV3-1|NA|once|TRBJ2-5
CARDIWTWMETQYF
TGTGCCAGGGACATCTGGACCTGGATGGAGACCCAGTACTTC
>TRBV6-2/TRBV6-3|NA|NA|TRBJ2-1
CASSEAYEQFF
TGTGCCAGCAGCGAGGCGTATGAGCAGTTCTTC
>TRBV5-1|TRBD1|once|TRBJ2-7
CASSQTGTGIYEQYF
TGCGCCAGCAGCCAAACCGGGACAGGGATTTACGAGCAGTACTTC
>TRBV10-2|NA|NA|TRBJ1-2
CASSFGLRAYGYTF
TGCGCCAGCAGTTTTGGGTTGCGTGCCTATGGCTACACCTTC